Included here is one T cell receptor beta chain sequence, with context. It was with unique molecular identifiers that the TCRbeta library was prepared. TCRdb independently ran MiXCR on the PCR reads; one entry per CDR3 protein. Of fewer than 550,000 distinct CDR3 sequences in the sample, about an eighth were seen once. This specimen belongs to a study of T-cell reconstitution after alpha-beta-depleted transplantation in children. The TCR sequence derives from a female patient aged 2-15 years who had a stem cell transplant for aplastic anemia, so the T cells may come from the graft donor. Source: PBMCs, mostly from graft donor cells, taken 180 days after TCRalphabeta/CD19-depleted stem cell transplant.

The CDR3 sequence is CSVPGTSGQTYEQYF. The CDR3 DNA reads as TGCAGCGTCCCAGGGACTAGCGGGCAAACCTACGAGCAGTACTTC. This chain connects TRBV29-1 to TRBJ2-7; 12 bases align to TRBD2. In germline, CDR1 is SQVTM, CDR2 ANQGSEA. CDR3 length: 15 amino acids. J lost 2 bases, V lost 6 bases, and 8 bases had no gene match.